This TCR beta chain was captured by sequencing in a study of cytomegalovirus exposure and HLA in healthy donors. The CDR3 has 18 residues. CDR1 SGDLS and CDR2 YYNGEE come from the germline V gene. V trimming: 1 base; J trimming: 2 bases; junction bases outside the gene matches: 9. Whole-study results and caveats: The HLA-A and HLA-B alleles of most subjects were reportedly predicted accurately from TCR beta sequences.

This clone was detected a few times. As yet, its antigen is unknown. PCR employed 60 Vbeta and 13 Jbeta primers. Generated by immunoSEQ multiplex PCR, the TCRdb table keeps only in-frame clones and is missing some. The sample includes around 120,000 clones, less than 80% of them seen just once. Sequencing used PBMCs. The TCR originated in a man in his thirties or forties in good health and CMV-seropositive. The chain uses TRBV9 and TRBJ2-3, with 11 bases fitting TRBD2. The CDR3 here is CASSVLPSSGGYTDTQYF. The CDR3 DNA reads TGTGCCAGCAGCGTACTCCCCTCTAGCGGGGGGTACACAGATACGCAGTATTTT.